Listed here are 27 T cell receptor beta chains from one sample, sequenced in a study of shared T cell receptors in the human thymus. This table comes from immunoSEQ multiplex PCR, and its TCRdb copy is limited to in-frame clones, with some not included. This sample has hundreds of thousands of clones; around 87% occur once, and the top ten carry approximately 0.0097%. These sequences were also reported in another study, on human thymus T cells.

The sequencing input was thymocytes. All receptors derive from a boy less than two years old with a congenital heart defect.

This clone has a single count. The rearrangement joins TRBV5-4 to TRBJ2-3; 7 nucleotides agree with TRBD2. The J segment lost 2 bases and the V segment lost 5 bases, leaving 8 bases of the junction unmatched. Germline V CDR1 and CDR2: SGHNT, YYREEE (reference sequence). The CDR3 covers 15 residues. The CDR3 region has the DNA TGTGCCAGCAGTAAGAAAGCGGGGATCACAGATACGCAGTATTTT. It encodes CASSKKAGITDTQYF.

The chain carries TRBV28 and TRBJ2-7; D possibly corresponds to TRBD2 (5 bases). Germline loops: CDR1 MDHEN, CDR2 SYDVKM. V lost 6 bases to trimming and J lost 5 bases, with 20 bases between them. The CDR3 has 15 residues. CDR3 in DNA: TGTGCCAGCAGCCCCGAGGGCAGGTATCTAGACGAGCAGTACTTC. It is translated as CASSPEGRYLDEQYF.

The chain combines TRBV7-8 with TRBJ1-6; no clear D. Germline V gene data show CDR1 as SGHVS and CDR2 as FQNEAQ. Trimming took 1 base from V and 3 from J, leaving 13 bases between them. This CDR3 is built from 17 residues. The CDR3 nucleotides read TGTGCCAGCAGCTTAGGGGCGGGGAAGCTCTATAATTCACCCCTCCACTTT. Translating it yields CASSLGAGKLYNSPLHF.

This clone appeared a few times. This chain uses TRBV28 with TRBJ2-1, with TRBD2 matching over 12 bases. The CDR3 length is 17 residues. Germline CDR1 and CDR2: MDHEN and SYDVKM. J lost 4 bases, V lost 5 bases, and 9 bases had no gene match. CDR3 DNA sequence: TGTGCCAGCAGTCCTTGGGGTACTAGCGGGGGGTACAATGAGCAGTTCTTC. Protein sequence: CASSPWGTSGGYNEQFF. The whole variable domain, filled in from reference TRBV28 and TRBJ2-1, reads DVKVTQSSRYLVKRTGEKVFLECVQDMDHENMFWYRQDPGLGLRLIYFSYDVKMKEKGDIPEGYSVSREKKERFSLILESASTNQTSMYLCASSPWGTSGGYNEQFFGPGTRLTVL.

The V and J genes are TRBV30 and TRBJ2-5; D might be TRBD2 (5 bases). The assigned J gene may be wrong: the sequence end matches TRBJ2-7 better. This CDR3 contains 15 residues. Germline V lookup: CDR1 GTSNPN, CDR2 SVGIG (reference sequence). CDR3 residues: CAWSAPGKQNYEQYF. In DNA form, the CDR3 reads TGTGCCTGGAGTGCCCCGGGAAAACAGAACTACGAGCAGTACTTC.

The chain carries TRBV5-4 and TRBJ2-3; a possible D gene is TRBD2 (5 bases). V was pared by 4 bases and J by 0 bases, with 18 bases between. The CDR3 contains 17 residues. Germline-derived CDR1 and CDR2 are SGHNT and YYREEE (reference sequence). The CDR3 nucleotides are TGTGCCAGCAGCAGGGCGAGGCTAGCAGCCAGCACAGATACGCAGTATTTT. Protein: CASSRARLAASTDTQYF.

V gene TRBV28 combines with J gene TRBJ1-2, with D perhaps TRBD1 (5 bases). Trimming left V 4 bases short and J 3 bases short, with 9 bases between. Germline CDR1 MDHEN, CDR2 SYDVKM. There are 13 residues in the CDR3. CDR3 protein: CASSSGGDYGYTF. CDR3 DNA sequence: TGTGCCAGCAGTTCCGGGGGGGACTATGGCTACACCTTC.

V usage is TRBV6-1 and J usage is TRBJ1-5, with D uncertain. The CDR3 contains 13 residues. V lost 7 bases and J 4 bases, leaving 11 bases between the germline ends. Germline assignment: CDR1 MNHNS and CDR2 SASEGT. CDR3 bases: TGTGCCAGCACCGTTGGCCCGAATCAGCCCCAGCATTTT. Protein product: CASTVGPNQPQHF.

This clone was observed a single time. The V call is TRBV25-1, the J call TRBJ2-7, with TRBD1 identical over 7 bases. Per germline, CDR1 MGHDK and CDR2 SYGVNS. V lost 3 bases to trimming and J lost 5 bases; unmatched junction nucleotides: 1. The CDR3 is 12 residues long. CDR3 DNA: TGTGCCAGCAGTGACGGACAGGACGAGCAGTACTTC. Its translation is CASSDGQDEQYF.

The chain carries TRBV4-2 and TRBJ2-5; TRBD2 matches 10 bases. V shed 0 bases and J 1 base; nucleotides not matched to a gene: 14. CDR1 LGHNA and CDR2 YNFKEQ come from the germline V gene. The CDR3 has 20 amino acids. The CDR3 here is CASSQDSSGGANQIQETQYF. CDR3 bases: TGTGCCAGCAGCCAAGATTCCAGCGGGGGGGCTAATCAGATCCAAGAGACCCAGTACTTC.

The chain couples TRBV7-9 to TRBJ2-7, with TRBD2 as a possible D gene (5 bases). The CDR3 runs 17 residues. Germline loops: CDR1 SEHNR, CDR2 FQNEAQ (reference sequence). The germline V and J ends were trimmed by 0 bases and 0 bases, with 15 bases remaining between them. CDR3 in DNA: TGTGCCAGCAGCTTAGCGAAGGCGGACTTAAGCTCCTACGAGCAGTACTTC. It yields the protein CASSLAKADLSSYEQYF. The variable domain in full, completed from reference TRBV7-9 and TRBJ2-7, reads DTGVSQNPRHKITKRGQNVTFRCDPISEHNRLYWYRQTLGQGPEFLTYFQNEAQLEKSRLLSDRFSAERPKGSFSTLEIQRTEQGDSAMYLCASSLAKADLSSYEQYFGPGTRLTVT.

The rearrangement uses TRBV6-5 and TRBJ2-3; D gene unclear. Germline CDR1 reads MNHEY; CDR2 reads SVGAGI. The germline V and J ends were trimmed by 3 bases and 1 base, with 11 bases remaining between them. There are 15 residues in the CDR3. The CDR3 here is CASSYRLACTDTQYF. CDR3 sequence (DNA): TGTGCCAGCAGTTATCGTCTGGCTTGCACAGATACGCAGTATTTT.

This chain uses TRBV7-9 with TRBJ1-3; 8 bases match TRBD1. The CDR3 loop spans 17 amino acids. The germline V gene has CDR1 SEHNR and CDR2 FQNEAQ (reference sequence). The ends lost 1 base at V and 8 bases at J; junction bases unmatched: 13. The CDR3 loop reads CASSLVDRDPGTDTIYF. The CDR3 DNA sequence: TGTGCCAGCAGCTTAGTGGACAGGGACCCTGGAACAGACACCATATATTTT.

The chain uses TRBV6-6 and TRBJ1-1; D is uncertain. The CDR3 contains 13 residues. CDR1 and CDR2 from the germline V gene are MNHNY and SVGAGI (reference sequence). Trimming took off 0 bases at V and 8 bases at J, with 10 bases between the two ends. The DNA of the CDR3 is TGTGCCAGCAGTTACTCGGTTCGGGAGGAAGCTTTCTTT. Translated, it gives CASSYSVREEAFF.

This clone was counted a few times. The chain links TRBV6-1 to TRBJ1-2, with 8 bases lining up with TRBD1. V lost 3 bases to trimming and J lost 3 bases; unmatched junction nucleotides: 6. Looked up from germline, CDR1 is MNHNS and CDR2 is SASEGT. This CDR3 is 15 amino acids long. CDR3 coding DNA: TGTGCCAGCAGTGACCGACAGGGGCCTTACTATGGCTACACCTTC. This sequence encodes CASSDRQGPYYGYTF.

The rearrangement joins TRBV30 to TRBJ2-7, with 12 nucleotides matching TRBD2. Losses at the gene ends were 0 bases for V and 0 bases for J; bases not matched to a gene: 9. The germline V gene encodes CDR1 GTSNPN and CDR2 SVGIG (reference sequence). The CDR3 is made up of 18 amino acids. The CDR3 DNA is TGTGCCTGGAGTGTAAATAAGACTAGCGGGAGCCTCTCCTACGAGCAGTACTTC. Translated: CAWSVNKTSGSLSYEQYF.

The V and J genes are TRBV7-2 and TRBJ2-7; D call uncertain. This CDR3 contains 12 residues. Trimming shortened V by 5 bases and J by 6 bases, and 11 bases separated the two germline ends. CDR1 and CDR2 (germline): SGHTA, FQGNSA. The CDR3, as DNA: TGTGCCAGCAGCCCTAACTGGTTCGAGCAGTACTTC. Residues: CASSPNWFEQYF.

The V gene is TRBV2, the J gene TRBJ2-1; 7 nucleotides align to TRBD2. CDR3 length: 16 amino acids. Germline assignment: CDR1 SNHLY and CDR2 FYNNEI. V lost 6 bases and J lost 2; bases outside the gene matches: 10. CDR3 protein: CASRAQRESTYNEQFF. In nucleotides, the CDR3 is TGTGCCAGCAGGGCCCAGCGGGAATCCACCTACAATGAGCAGTTCTTC.

The V gene is TRBV19, the J gene TRBJ1-2, with D possibly being TRBD1 (5 bases). CDR3 size: 13 residues. Between the trimmed V and J ends, which lost 4 bases and 3 bases, there was a span of 9 bases. In germline, CDR1 is LNHDA, CDR2 SQIVND (reference sequence). The CDR3 sequence is CASSNAGYYGYTF. DNA for the CDR3: TGTGCCAGTAGTAATGCAGGGTACTATGGCTACACCTTC.

This chain uses TRBV4-2 with TRBJ2-7, with a possible D match to TRBD1 (5 bases). The germline V gene has CDR1 LGHNA and CDR2 YNFKEQ. The V end lost 0 bases, the J end lost 1 base, and 25 bases lay between the germline ends. CDR3 length: 20 amino acids. The CDR3, as DNA: TGTGCCAGCAGCCAAGACCGTGACAGTATCAGTTCCCTCATATCCTACGAGCAGTACTTC. Translation gives CASSQDRDSISSLISYEQYF.

The chain recombines TRBV29-1 with TRBJ1-2; no firm D call. Trimming pared 3 bases from V and 2 bases from J, leaving 10 bases between. Germline CDR1 and CDR2: SQVTM and ANQGSEA. This CDR3 has 13 amino acids. The CDR3 nucleotides read TGCAGCGTTGACCAGATTTTCAACTATGGCTACACCTTC. Protein product: CSVDQIFNYGYTF. Full variable domain (missing parts from reference TRBV29-1 and TRBJ1-2): SAVISQKPSRDICQRGTSLTIQCQVDSQVTMMFWYRQQPGQSLTLIATANQGSEATYESGFVIDKFPISRPNLTFSTLTVSNMSPEDSSIYLCSVDQIFNYGYTFGSGTRLTVV.

In this sample, this clone turned up a few times. This sequence joins TRBV4-3 and TRBJ2-2; perhaps TRBD2 as D (6 bases). Trimming shortened V by 4 bases and J by 8 bases, and 23 bases separated the two germline ends. This CDR3 has 17 amino acids. Germline V gives CDR1 LGHNA, CDR2 YSLEER. The CDR3 DNA is TGCGCCAGCAGCCCCGCGGGGCCAGCATCCTGGAGAGGGGAGCTGTTTTTT. Protein sequence: CASSPAGPASWRGELFF.

This chain joins TRBV6-5 and TRBJ2-7; 9 nucleotides line up with TRBD1. With V trimmed by 6 bases and J by 2 bases, 8 bases remained unmatched. The CDR3 has 15 residues. CDR1 is MNHEY and CDR2 is SVGAGI in the germline V gene. The CDR3 sequence: CASRPRQGGTYEQYF. In DNA form, the CDR3 reads TGTGCCAGCAGGCCTCGACAGGGGGGGACCTACGAGCAGTACTTC.

The chain carries TRBV29-1 and TRBJ1-2; 11 bases are shared with TRBD1. CDR1 is SQVTM and CDR2 is ANQGSEA in the germline V gene. This CDR3 has 16 amino acids. With 8 bases clipped from V and 7 bases from J, the junction kept 18 bases outside the gene matches. The CDR3 DNA is TGCAGCTTCGTTAGGACAGGGGGCGCGGAAGAGGGTGGCTACACCTTC. It is translated as CSFVRTGGAEEGGYTF.

The rearrangement links TRBV10-3 to TRBJ1-1; D unresolved. V shed 2 bases and J shed 1 base, with 8 bases lying between them. Germline V gene lookup returns CDR1 ENHRY and CDR2 SYGVKD. CDR3 size: 14 residues. The DNA of the CDR3 is TGTGCCATCAGTGAGGAGGGCCCGAACACTGAAGCTTTCTTT. This gives the protein CAISEEGPNTEAFF.

With respect to this clone: Distinct nucleotide sequences in the sample also encode this CDR3. The gene calls are TRBV9 and TRBJ1-5; a possible D gene is TRBD1 (5 bases). The germline V and J ends were trimmed by 2 bases and 3 bases, with 12 bases remaining between them. The CDR3 loop spans 15 amino acids. Germline V gene lookup returns CDR1 SGDLS and CDR2 YYNGEE. The CDR3 DNA reads TGTGCCAGCAGCGTCGGGGGGGAGGTCAATCAGCCCCAGCATTTT. It translates to CASSVGGEVNQPQHF.

The rearrangement uses TRBV7-9 and TRBJ2-7; 7 nucleotides align to TRBD1. V lost 2 bases, J lost 5 bases, and 9 bases stayed unmatched. This CDR3 region has 15 residues. In germline, CDR1 is SEHNR, CDR2 FQNEAQ (reference sequence). In nucleotides, the CDR3 is TGTGCCAGCAGCTTAATCCCGACAGGGCCCCACGAGCAGTACTTC. As protein: CASSLIPTGPHEQYF.